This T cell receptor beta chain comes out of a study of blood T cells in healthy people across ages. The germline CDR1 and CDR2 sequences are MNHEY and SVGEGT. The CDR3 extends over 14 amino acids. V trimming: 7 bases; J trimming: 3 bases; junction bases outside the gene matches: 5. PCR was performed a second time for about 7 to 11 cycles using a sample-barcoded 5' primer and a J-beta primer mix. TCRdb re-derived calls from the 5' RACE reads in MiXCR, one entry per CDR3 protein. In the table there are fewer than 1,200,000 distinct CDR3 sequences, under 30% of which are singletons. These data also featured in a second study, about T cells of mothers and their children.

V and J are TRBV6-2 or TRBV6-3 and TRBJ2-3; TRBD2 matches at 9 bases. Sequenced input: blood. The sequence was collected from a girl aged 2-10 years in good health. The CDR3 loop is CASTLAGVTDTQYF. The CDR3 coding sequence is TGTGCCAGCACCTTAGCGGGAGTAACAGATACGCAGTATTTT.